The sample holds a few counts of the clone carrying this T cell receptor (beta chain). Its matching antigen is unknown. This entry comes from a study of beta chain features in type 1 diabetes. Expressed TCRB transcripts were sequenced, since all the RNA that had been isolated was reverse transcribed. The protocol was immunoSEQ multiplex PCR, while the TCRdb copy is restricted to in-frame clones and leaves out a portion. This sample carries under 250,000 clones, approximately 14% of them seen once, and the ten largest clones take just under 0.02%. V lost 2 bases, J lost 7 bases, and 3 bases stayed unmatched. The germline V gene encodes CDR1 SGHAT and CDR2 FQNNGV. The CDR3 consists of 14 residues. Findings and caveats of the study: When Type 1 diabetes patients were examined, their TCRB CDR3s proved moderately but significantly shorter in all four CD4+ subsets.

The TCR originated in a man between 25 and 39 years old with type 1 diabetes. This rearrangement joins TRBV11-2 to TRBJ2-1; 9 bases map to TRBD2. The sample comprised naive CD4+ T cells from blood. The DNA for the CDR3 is TGTGCCAGCAGCTTAAGTCTAGCGGGGAATGAGCAGTTCTTC. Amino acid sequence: CASSLSLAGNEQFF.